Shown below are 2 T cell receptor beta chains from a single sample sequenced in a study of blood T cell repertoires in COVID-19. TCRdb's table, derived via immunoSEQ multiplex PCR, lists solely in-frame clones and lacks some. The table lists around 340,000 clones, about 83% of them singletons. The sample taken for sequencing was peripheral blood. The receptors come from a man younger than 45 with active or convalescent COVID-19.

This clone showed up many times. This chain's CDR3 is CASSPGTGSTGELFF. CDR3 DNA sequence: TGTGCCAGCAGCCCCGGGACAGGGTCCACCGGGGAGCTGTTTTTT. The chain joins TRBV4-2 to TRBJ2-2; 9 positions agree with TRBD1. The germline V gene has CDR1 LGHNA and CDR2 YNFKEQ. This CDR3 is built from 15 residues. V was pared by 4 bases and J by 4 bases, with 4 bases of the junction left unmatched.

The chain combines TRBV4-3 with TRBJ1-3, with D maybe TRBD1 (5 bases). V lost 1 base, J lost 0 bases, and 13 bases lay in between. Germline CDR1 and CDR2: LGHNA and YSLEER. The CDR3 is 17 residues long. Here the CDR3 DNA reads TGCGCCAGCAGCCAAGGGGGGGACCTCTACTCTGGAAACACCATATATTTT. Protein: CASSQGGDLYSGNTIYF.